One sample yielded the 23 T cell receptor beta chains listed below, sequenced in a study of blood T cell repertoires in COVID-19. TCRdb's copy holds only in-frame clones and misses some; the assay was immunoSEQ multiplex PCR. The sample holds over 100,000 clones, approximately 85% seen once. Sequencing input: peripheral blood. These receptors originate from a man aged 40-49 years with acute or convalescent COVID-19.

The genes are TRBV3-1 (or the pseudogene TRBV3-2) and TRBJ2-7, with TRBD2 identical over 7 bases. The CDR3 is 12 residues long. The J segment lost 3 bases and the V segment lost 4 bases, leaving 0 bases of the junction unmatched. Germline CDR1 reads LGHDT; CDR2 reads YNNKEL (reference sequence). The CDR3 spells CASSRGGYEQYF. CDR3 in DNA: TGTGCCAGCAGCCGGGGGGGCTACGAGCAGTACTTC.

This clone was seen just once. CDR3 residues: CASSLVTGSRGGLETQYF. CDR3 DNA sequence: TGTGCCAGCAGCTTAGTAACCGGCTCCCGGGGGGGCCTAGAGACCCAGTACTTC. This chain joins TRBV7-9 and TRBJ2-5; 8 bases match TRBD2. The CDR3 length is 18 residues. J lost 4 bases, V lost 1 base, and 14 bases had no gene match. The V gene's germline CDR1 is SEHNR and CDR2 FQNEAQ (reference sequence).

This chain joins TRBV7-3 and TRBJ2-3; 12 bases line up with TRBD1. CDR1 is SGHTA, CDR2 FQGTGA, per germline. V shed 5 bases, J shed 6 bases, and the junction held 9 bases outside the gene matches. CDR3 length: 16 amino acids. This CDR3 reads CASSIGTGGGLDTQYF. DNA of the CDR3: TGTGCCAGCAGCATCGGGACAGGGGGCGGGCTCGATACGCAGTATTTT.

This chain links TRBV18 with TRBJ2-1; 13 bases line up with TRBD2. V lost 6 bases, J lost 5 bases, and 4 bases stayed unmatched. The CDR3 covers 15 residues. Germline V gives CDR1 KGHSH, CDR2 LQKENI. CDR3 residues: CASSPGTSGNNEQFF. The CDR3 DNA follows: TGTGCCAGCTCGCCCGGGACTAGCGGGAACAATGAGCAGTTCTTC.

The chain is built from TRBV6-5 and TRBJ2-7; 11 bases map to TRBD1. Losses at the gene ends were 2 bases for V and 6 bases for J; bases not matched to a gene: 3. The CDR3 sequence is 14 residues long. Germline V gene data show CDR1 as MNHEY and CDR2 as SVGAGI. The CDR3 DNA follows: TGTGCCAGCAGTTACACAGGACAGGGGGCCGAGCAGTACTTC. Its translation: CASSYTGQGAEQYF.

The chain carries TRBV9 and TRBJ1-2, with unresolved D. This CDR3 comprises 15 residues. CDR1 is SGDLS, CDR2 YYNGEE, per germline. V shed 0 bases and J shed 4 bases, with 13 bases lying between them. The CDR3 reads CASSVATRVGYGYTF. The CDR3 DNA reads TGTGCCAGCAGCGTAGCTACTCGGGTCGGCTATGGCTACACCTTC. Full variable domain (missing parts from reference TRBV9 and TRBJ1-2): DSGVTQTPKHLITATGQRVTLRCSPRSGDLSVYWYQQSLDQGLQFLIQYYNGEERAKGNILERFSAQQFPDLHSELNLSSLELGDSALYFCASSVATRVGYGYTFGSGTRLTVV.

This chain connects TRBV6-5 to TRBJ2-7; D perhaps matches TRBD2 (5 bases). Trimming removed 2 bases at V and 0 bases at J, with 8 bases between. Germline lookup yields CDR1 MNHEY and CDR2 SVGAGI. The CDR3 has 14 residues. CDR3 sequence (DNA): TGTGCCAGCAGTTACCTGGCGGGCTCCTACGAGCAGTACTTC. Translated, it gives CASSYLAGSYEQYF.

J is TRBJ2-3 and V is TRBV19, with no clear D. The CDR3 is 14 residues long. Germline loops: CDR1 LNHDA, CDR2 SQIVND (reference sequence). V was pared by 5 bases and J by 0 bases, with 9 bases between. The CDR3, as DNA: TGTGCCAGTAGTCCTCAGGTCAGCACAGATACGCAGTATTTT. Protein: CASSPQVSTDTQYF.

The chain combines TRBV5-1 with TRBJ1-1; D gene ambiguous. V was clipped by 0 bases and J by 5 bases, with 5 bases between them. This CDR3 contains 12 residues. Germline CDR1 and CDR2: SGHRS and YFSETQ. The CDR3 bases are TGCGCCAGCAGCTTGGACAAGACTGAAGCTTTCTTT. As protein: CASSLDKTEAFF.

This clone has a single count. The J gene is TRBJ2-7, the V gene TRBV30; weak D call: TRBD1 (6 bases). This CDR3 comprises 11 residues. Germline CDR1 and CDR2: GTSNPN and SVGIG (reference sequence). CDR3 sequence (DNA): TGTGCTTGGGACACCTCCTACGAGCAGTACTTC. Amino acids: CAWDTSYEQYF.

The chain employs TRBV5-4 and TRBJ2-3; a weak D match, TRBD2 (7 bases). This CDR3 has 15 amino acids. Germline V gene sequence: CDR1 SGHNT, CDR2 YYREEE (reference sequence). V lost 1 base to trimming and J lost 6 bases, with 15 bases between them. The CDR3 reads CASSLTGGRGDTQYF. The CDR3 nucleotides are TGTGCCAGCAGCTTGACGGGGGGCCGCGGCGATACGCAGTATTTT.

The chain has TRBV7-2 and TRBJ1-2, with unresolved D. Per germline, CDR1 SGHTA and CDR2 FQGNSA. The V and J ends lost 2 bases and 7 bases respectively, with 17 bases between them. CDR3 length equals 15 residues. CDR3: CASSLLQRVAPGYTF. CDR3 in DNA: TGTGCCAGCAGCTTATTACAGCGGGTAGCACCTGGCTACACCTTC. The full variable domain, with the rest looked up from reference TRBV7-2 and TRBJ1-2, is GAGVSQSPSNKVTEKGKDVELRCDPISGHTALYWYRQSLGQGLEFLIYFQGNSAPDKSGLPSDRFSAERTGGSVSTLTIQRTQQEDSAVYLCASSLLQRVAPGYTFGSGTRLTVV.

CDR3 nucleotide sequence: TGTGCCAGCACTTACGGTGGTCTCGGGGTGAGCTCCTACGAGCAGTACTTC. It encodes CASTYGGLGVSSYEQYF. This chain links TRBV11-2 with TRBJ2-7; a weak D match, TRBD2 (5 bases). There are 17 residues in the CDR3. Trimming stripped 7 bases from V and 0 bases from J, with 22 bases between. Germline-derived CDR1 and CDR2 are SGHAT and FQNNGV. Filled out from reference TRBV11-2 and TRBJ2-7, the complete variable domain reads EAGVAQSPRYKIIEKRQSVAFWCNPISGHATLYWYQQILGQGPKLLIQFQNNGVVDDSQLPKDRFSAERLKGVDSTLKIQPAKLEDSAVYLCASTYGGLGVSSYEQYFGPGTRLTVT.

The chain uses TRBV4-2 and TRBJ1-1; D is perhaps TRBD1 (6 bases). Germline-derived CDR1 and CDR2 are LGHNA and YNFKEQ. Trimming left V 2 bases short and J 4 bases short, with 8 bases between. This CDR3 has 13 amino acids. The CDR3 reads CASSQPTGTEAFF. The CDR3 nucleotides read TGTGCCAGCAGCCAACCGACAGGCACTGAAGCTTTCTTT.

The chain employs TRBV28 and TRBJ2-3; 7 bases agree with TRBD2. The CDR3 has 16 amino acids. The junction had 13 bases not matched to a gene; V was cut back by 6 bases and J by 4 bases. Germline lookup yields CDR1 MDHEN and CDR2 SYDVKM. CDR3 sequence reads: CASRPSRGSLSDTQYF. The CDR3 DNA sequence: TGTGCCAGCAGACCTTCGCGCGGGAGTCTCTCAGATACGCAGTATTTT.

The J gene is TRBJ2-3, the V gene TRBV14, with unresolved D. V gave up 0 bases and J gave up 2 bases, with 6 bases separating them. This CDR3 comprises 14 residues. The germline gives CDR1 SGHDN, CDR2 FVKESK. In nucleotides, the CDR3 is TGTGCCAGCAGCCAAGAGCTAATCACAGATACGCAGTATTTT. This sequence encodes CASSQELITDTQYF. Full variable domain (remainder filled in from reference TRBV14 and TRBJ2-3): EAGVTQFPSHSVIEKGQTVTLRCDPISGHDNLYWYRRVMGKEIKFLLHFVKESKQDESGMPNNRFLAERTGGTYSTLKVQPAELEDSGVYFCASSQELITDTQYFGPGTRLTVL.

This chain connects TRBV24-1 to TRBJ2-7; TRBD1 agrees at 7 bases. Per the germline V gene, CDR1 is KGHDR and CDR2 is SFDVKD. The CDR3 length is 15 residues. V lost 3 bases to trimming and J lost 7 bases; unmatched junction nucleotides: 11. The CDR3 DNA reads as TGTGCCACCAGTGATCCTCGGGACAGCGAAAGGGAGCAGTACTTC. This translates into CATSDPRDSEREQYF.

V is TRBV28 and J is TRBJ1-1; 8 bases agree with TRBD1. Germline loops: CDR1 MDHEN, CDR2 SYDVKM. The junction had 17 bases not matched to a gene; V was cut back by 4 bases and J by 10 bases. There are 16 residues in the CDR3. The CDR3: CASSSGLLAGGPGAFF. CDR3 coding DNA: TGTGCCAGCAGTTCTGGGTTGTTGGCAGGGGGCCCGGGAGCTTTCTTT.

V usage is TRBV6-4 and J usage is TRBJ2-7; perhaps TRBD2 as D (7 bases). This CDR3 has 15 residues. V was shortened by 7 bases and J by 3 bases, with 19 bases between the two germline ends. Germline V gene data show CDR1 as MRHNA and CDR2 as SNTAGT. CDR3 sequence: CASIPPRGRDYEQYF. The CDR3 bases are TGTGCCAGCATTCCCCCGAGGGGGAGGGACTACGAGCAGTACTTC.

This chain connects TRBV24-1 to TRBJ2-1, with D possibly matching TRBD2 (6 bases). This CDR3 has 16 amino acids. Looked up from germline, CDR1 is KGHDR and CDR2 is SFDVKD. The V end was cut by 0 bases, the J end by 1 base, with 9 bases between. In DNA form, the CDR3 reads TGTGCCACCAGTGATTTGCCTAGCGCGTCCTACAATGAGCAGTTCTTC. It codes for CATSDLPSASYNEQFF.

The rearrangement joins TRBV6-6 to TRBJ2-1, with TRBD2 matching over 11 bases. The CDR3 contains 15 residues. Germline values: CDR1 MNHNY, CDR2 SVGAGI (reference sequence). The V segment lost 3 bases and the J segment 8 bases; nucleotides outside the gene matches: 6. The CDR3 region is CASSYQTSGKYEQFF. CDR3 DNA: TGTGCCAGCAGTTATCAGACTAGCGGGAAATATGAGCAGTTCTTC.

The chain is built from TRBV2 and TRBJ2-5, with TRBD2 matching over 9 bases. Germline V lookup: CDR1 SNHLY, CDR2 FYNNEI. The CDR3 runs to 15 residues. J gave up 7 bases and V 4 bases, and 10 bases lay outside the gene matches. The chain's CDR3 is CASSGGVISGRTQYF. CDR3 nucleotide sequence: TGTGCCAGCAGTGGCGGAGTGATTAGCGGGAGGACCCAGTACTTC. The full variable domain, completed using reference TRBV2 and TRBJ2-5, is EPEVTQTPSHQVTQMGQEVILRCVPISNHLYFYWYRQILGQKVEFLVSFYNNEISEKSEIFDDQFSVERPDGSNFTLKIRSTKLEDSAMYFCASSGGVISGRTQYFGPGTRLLVL.

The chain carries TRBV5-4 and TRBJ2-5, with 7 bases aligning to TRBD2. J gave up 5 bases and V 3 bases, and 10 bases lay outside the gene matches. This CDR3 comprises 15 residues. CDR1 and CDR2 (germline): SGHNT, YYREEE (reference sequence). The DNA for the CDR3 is TGTGCCAGCAGCTCTGGAGGTCCGACTAGCGAGACCCAGTACTTC. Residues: CASSSGGPTSETQYF.